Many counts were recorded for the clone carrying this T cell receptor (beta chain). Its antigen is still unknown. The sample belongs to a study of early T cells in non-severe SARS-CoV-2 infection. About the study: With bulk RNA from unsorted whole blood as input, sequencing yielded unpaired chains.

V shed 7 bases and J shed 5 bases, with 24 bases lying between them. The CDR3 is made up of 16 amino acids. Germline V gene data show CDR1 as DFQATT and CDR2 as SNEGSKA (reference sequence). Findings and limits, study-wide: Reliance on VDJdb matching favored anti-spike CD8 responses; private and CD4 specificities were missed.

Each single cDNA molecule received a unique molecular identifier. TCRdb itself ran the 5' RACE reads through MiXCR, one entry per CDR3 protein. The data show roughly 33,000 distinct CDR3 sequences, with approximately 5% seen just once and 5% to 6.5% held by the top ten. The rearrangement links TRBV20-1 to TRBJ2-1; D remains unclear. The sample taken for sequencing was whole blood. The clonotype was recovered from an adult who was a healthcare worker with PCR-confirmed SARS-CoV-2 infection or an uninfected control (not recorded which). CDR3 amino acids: CSVPKDGSRTNNEQFF. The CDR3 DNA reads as TGCAGTGTCCCTAAGGACGGATCCCGAACAAACAATGAGCAGTTCTTC.